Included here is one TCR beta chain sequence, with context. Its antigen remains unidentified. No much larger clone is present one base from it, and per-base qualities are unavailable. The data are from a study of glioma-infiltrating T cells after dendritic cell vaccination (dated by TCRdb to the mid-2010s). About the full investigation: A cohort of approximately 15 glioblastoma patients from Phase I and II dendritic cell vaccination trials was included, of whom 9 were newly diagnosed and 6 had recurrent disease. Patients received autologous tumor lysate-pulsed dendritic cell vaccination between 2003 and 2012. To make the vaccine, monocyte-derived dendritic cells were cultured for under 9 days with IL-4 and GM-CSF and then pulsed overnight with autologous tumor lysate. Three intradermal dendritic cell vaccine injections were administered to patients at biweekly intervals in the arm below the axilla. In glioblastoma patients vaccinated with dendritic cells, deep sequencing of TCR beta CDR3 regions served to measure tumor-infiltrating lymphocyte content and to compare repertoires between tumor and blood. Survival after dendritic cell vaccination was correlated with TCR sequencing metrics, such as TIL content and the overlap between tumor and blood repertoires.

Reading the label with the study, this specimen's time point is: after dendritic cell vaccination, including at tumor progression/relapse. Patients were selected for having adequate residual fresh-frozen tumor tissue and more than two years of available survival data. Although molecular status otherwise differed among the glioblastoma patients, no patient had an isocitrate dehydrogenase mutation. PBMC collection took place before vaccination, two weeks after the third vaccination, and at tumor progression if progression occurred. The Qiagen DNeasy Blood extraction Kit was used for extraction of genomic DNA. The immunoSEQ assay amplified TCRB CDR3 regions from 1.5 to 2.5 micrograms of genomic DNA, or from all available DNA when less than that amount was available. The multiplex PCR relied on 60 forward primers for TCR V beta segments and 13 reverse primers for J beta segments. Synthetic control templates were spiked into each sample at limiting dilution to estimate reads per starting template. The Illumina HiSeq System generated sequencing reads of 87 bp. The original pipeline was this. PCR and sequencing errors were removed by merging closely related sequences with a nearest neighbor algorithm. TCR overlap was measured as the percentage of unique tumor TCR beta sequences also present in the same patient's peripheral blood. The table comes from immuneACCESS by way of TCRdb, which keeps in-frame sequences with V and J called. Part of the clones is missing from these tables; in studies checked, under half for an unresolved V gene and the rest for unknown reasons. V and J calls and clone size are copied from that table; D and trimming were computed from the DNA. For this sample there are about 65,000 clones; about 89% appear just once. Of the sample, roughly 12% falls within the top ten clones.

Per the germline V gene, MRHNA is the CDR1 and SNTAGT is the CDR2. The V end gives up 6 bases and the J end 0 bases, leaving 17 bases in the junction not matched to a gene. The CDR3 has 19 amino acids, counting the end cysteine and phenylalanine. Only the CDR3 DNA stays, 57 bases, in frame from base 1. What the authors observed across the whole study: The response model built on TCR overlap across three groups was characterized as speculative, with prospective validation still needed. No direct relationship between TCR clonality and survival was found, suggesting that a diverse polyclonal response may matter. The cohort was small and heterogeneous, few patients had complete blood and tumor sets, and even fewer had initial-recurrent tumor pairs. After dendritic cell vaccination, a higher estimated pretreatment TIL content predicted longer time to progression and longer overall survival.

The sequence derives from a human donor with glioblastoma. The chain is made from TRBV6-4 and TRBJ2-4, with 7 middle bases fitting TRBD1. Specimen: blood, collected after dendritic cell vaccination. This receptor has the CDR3 CASRDARDRRPLAKNIQYF. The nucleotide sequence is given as TGTGCCAGCAGGGACGCCCGGGACAGAAGACCTCTAGCCAAAAACATTCAGTACTTC.